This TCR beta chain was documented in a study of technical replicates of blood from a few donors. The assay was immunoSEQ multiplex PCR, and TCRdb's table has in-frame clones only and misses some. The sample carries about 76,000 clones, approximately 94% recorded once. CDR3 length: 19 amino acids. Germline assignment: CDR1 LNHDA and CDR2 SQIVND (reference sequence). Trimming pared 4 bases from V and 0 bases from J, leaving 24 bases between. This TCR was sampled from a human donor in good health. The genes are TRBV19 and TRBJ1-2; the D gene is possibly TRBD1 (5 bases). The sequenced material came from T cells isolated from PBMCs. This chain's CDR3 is CASSRAPQGYSGSNYGYTF. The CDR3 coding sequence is TGTGCCAGTAGTAGAGCCCCTCAGGGTTATAGCGGTTCTAACTATGGCTACACCTTC.